This T cell receptor (beta chain) was profiled in a study of regulatory T cells in long-lasting Graves disease. The time point here: newly diagnosed GD, antithyroid drugs for less than 3 months. The TCR library was made from RNA extracted from PBMCs. Arm-PCR of CDR3 regions and iRepertoire HTBI primers were used to build TCR beta libraries. From the multiplex PCR reads, TCRdb called clonotypes with MiXCR, one entry per CDR3 protein. The table includes 400,000 to 550,000 distinct CDR3 sequences, 16% detected once. As to this clonotype: This may arise from a read error, as a much more abundant clone is one base away.

Germline CDR1 reads SEHNR; CDR2 reads FQNEAQ (reference sequence). CDR3 length: 13 amino acids. The sample also formed part of further work on T cells in Graves' hyperthyroidism and ophthalmopathy.

The rearrangement links TRBV7-9 to TRBJ2-4; 7 bases match TRBD2. This material consisted of peripheral blood mononuclear cells (PBMCs), taken at new diagnosis, from a patient treated with antithyroid drugs. The TCR was taken from a woman in her twenties or thirties with Graves disease. CDR3 sequence: CANSSGGLNIQYF. CDR3 in DNA: TGTGCCAACAGCTCCGGGGGGTTAAACATTCAGTACTTC.